This record concerns one TCR beta chain sequence. The conserved final phenylalanine or tryptophan is absent from the CDR3, which likely points to a read error. The source of the sample is a study of blood T cells in healthy people across ages. The germline V gene encodes CDR1 SGHRS and CDR2 YFSETQ. The CDR3 extends over 14 amino acids. V shed 2 bases and J 5 bases; nucleotides not matched to a gene: 5. A second PCR, run for 7 to 11 cycles, used a sample-barcoded 5' primer plus a J-beta primer mix. Each CDR3 protein is one row after TCRdb ran MiXCR on the 5' RACE reads. The sample has 750,000 or so distinct CDR3 sequences; 20% to 30% are singletons. This sample was also put to use in a study of T cells of mothers and their children.

The specimen was blood. The gene calls are TRBV5-1 and TRBJ2-5; 8 bases fit TRBD2. This clonotype originated in a boy aged 10-17 years in good health. The CDR3 DNA reads as TGCGCCAGCAGCTTCGTGACTAGCGCGGAGACCCAGTACTCC. This encodes CASSFVTSAETQYS.